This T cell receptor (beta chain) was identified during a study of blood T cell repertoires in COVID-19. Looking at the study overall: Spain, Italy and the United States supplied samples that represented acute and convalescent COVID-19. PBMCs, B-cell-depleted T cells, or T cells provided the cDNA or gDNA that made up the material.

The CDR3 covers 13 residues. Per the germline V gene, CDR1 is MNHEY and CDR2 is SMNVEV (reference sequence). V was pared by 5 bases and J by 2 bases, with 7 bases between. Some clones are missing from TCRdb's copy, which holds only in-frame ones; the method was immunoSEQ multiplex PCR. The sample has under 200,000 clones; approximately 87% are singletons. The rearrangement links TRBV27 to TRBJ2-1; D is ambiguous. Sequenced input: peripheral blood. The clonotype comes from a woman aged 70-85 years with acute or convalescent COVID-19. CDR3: CASSPSPYNEQFF. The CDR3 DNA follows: TGTGCCAGCAGTCCTTCTCCCTACAATGAGCAGTTCTTC.